The rows below give T cell receptor beta chains drawn from one sample of a study of T cell changes during pregnancy in multiple sclerosis. Assay: immunoSEQ multiplex PCR; the TCRdb copy retains only in-frame clones and omits some. The sample lists roughly 69,000 clones, 75% to 95% occurring once. The sequencing used CD4+ T cells from peripheral blood mononuclear cells, collected in the third trimester of pregnancy. These TCRs come from a female donor in good health, enrolled as a control in a pregnancy study. CDR3s leave out the opening cysteine and the closing phenylalanine or tryptophan. The D gene is left open where the match is weak.

J | length | V | D | CDR3
TRBJ2-5 | 11 | TRBV15 | . | ATSRDPEETQY
TRBJ2-7 | 12 | TRBV2 | . | ASRTGSATYEQY
TRBJ2-2 | 13 | TRBV19 | TRBD1 | ASSSRQGRSGELF
TRBJ2-7 | 12 | TRBV5-1 | TRBD1 | ASSPGDRGYEQY
TRBJ2-7 | 12 | TRBV5-4 | TRBD2 | ASSTHGGAYEQY
TRBJ2-1 | 12 | TRBV30 | . | AWRALGADNEQF
TRBJ2-3 | 10 | TRBV9 | . | ASSVVEHLQY
TRBJ1-1 | 13 | TRBV2 | TRBD1 | ASSNRGMRNTEAF
TRBJ2-2 | 17 | TRBV14 | . | ASSQFLGRGGLNTGELF
TRBJ2-3 | 13 | TRBV5-1 | . | ASSLGLVRTDTQY
TRBJ2-7 | 13 | TRBV28 | TRBD1 | ASSFPQGNSYEQY
TRBJ1-5 | 13 | TRBV9 | . | ASSVDPYSNQPQH
TRBJ2-5 | 12 | TRBV27 | . | ASSSPGIKETQY
TRBJ2-7 | 11 | TRBV14 | . | ASTWGRGAKQY
TRBJ2-7 | 13 | TRBV11-1 | . | ASSLGDGRSYEQY
TRBJ2-1 | 14 | TRBV9 | TRBD2 | ASSSPSGGRRNEQF